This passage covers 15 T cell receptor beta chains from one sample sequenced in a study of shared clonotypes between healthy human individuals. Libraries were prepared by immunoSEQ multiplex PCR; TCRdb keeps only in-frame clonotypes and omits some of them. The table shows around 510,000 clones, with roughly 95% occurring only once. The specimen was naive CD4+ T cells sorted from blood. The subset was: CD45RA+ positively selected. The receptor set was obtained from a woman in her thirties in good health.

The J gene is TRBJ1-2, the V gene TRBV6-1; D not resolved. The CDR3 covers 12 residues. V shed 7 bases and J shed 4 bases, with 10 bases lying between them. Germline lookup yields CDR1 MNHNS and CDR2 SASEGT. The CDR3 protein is CASNEKFYGYTF. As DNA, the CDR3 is TGTGCCAGCAACGAGAAGTTCTATGGCTACACCTTC.

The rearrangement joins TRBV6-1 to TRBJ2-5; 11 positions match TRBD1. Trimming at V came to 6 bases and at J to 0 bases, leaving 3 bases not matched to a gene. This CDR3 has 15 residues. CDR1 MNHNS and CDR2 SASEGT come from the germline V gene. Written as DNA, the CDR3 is TGTGCCAGCAGGGACAGGGGGCGGTACCAAGAGACCCAGTACTTC. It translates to CASRDRGRYQETQYF.

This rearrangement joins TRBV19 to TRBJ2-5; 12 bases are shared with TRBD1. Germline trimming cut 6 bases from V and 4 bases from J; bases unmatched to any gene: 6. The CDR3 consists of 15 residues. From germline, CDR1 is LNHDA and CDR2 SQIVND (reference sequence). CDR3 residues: CASSSGTGGGETQYF. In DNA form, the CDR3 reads TGTGCCAGTAGCTCCGGGACAGGGGGCGGAGAGACCCAGTACTTC.

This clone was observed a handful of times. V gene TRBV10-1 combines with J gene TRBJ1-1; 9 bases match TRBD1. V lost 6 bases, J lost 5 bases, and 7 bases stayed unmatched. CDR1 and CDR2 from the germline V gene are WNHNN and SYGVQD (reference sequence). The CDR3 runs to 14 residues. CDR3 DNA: TGCGCCAGCAGCGTGGGACAGGGTGTGACTGAAGCTTTCTTT. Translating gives CASSVGQGVTEAFF.

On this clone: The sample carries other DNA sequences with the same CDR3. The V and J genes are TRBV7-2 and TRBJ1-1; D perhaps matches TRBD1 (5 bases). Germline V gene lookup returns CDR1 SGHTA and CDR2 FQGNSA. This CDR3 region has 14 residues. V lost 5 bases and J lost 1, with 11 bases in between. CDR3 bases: TGTGCCAGCAGCCCCGGAGGGGCGAACACTGAAGCTTTCTTT. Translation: CASSPGGANTEAFF.

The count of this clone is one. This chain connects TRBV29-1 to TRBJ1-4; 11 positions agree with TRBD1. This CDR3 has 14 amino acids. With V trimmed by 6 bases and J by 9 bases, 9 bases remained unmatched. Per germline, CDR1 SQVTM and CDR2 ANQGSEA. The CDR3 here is CSVLTGTGGQKLFF. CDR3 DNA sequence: TGCAGCGTCCTAACCGGGACAGGGGGGCAAAAACTGTTTTTT.

CDR3 sequence reads: CASSFRLAGSLNEQFF. CDR3 DNA: TGTGCCAGCAGCTTCCGACTAGCGGGATCCCTCAATGAGCAGTTCTTC. The chain combines TRBV5-4 with TRBJ2-1; TRBD2 matches 11 bases. The V gene end was trimmed by 2 bases and the J gene end by 6 bases; junction bases not matched to a gene: 7. This CDR3 region has 16 residues. Germline CDR1 and CDR2: SGHNT and YYREEE (reference sequence). Supplemented by reference TRBV5-4 and TRBJ2-1, the full variable domain reads ETGVTQSPTHLIKTRGQQVTLRCSSQSGHNTVSWYQQALGQGPQFIFQYYREEENGRGNFPPRFSGLQFPNYSSELNVNALELDDSALYLCASSFRLAGSLNEQFFGPGTRLTVL.

CDR3: CASSEFTGRNQPQHF. The CDR3 nucleotides read TGTGCCAGCAGTGAGTTTACAGGTAGGAATCAGCCCCAGCATTTT. The chain carries TRBV6-1 and TRBJ1-5; TRBD1 might be the D (5 bases). The CDR3 is made up of 15 amino acids. Deletions cut 3 bases from V and 4 bases from J, with 13 bases between. Germline CDR1 MNHNS, CDR2 SASEGT.

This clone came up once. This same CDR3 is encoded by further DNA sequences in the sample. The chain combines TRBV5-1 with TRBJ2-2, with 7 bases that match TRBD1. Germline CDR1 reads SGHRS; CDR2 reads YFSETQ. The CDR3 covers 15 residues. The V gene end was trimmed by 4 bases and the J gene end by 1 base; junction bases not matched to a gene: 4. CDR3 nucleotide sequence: TGCGCCAGCAGCAAAGGACAGGAGAACACCGGGGAGCTGTTTTTT. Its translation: CASSKGQENTGELFF.

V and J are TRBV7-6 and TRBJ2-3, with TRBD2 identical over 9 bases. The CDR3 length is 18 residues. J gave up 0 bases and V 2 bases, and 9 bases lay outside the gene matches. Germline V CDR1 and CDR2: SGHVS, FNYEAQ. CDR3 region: CASSLILAGAVSTDTQYF. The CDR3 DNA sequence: TGTGCCAGCAGCTTAATTTTAGCGGGAGCCGTTAGCACAGATACGCAGTATTTT.

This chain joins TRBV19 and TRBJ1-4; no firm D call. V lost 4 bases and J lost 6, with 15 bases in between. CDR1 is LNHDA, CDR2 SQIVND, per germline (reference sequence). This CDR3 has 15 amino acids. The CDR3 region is CASSTMAEPYEKLFF. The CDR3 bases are TGTGCCAGTAGTACTATGGCCGAACCCTATGAAAAACTGTTTTTT.

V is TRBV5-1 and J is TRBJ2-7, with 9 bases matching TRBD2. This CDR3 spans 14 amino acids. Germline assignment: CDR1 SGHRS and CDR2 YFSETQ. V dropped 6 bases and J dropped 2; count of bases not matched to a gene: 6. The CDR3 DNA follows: TGCGCCAGCACTGGACTAGCGTTCACCTACGAGCAGTACTTC. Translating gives CASTGLAFTYEQYF.

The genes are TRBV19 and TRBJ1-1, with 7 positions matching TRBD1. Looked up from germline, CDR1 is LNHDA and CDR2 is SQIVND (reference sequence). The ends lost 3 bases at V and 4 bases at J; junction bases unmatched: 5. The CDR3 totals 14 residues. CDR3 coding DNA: TGTGCCAGTAGTATGGTACAGGGGCTCACTGAAGCTTTCTTT. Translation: CASSMVQGLTEAFF.

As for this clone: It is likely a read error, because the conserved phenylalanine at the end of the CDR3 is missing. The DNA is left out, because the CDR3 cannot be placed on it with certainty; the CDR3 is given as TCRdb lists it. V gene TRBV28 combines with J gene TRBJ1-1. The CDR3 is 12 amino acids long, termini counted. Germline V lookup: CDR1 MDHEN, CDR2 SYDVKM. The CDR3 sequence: CASSSTSLPDYR.

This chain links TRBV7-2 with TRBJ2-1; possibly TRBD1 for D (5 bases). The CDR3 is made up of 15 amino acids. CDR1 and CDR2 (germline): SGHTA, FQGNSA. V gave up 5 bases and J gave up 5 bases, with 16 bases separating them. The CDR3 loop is CASSPRQPGNNEQFF. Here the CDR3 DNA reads TGTGCCAGCAGCCCACGCCAGCCAGGGAACAATGAGCAGTTCTTC.